Below are 13 T cell receptor beta chains sequenced from a single sample in a study of shared clonotypes between healthy human individuals (dated by TCRdb to between 2020 and 2021). The library was made by the immunoSEQ multiplex PCR assay. Not all clones reach the TCRdb copy of this immuneACCESS table, which keeps in-frame sequences only. Checked studies attribute under half of the gap to unresolved V genes and leave the rest unexplained. This sample holds 450,000 to 550,000 clones; 79% were observed only once. Of the sample, under 15% is held by the ten largest clones. The material sequenced was PBMCs. The receptors were sampled from a woman in her thirties or forties in good health. Some clones in this sample may be carry-over from other donors' samples.

The chain is built from TRBV23-1 and TRBJ2-2; TRBD2 agrees at 12 bases. TRBV23-1 is filed as an ORF, its function uncertain. The V and J ends lost 4 bases and 5 bases, in that order; junction bases with no gene match: 5. The CDR3 runs to 16 residues. The CDR3 DNA follows: TGCGCCAGCAGTCGACGGACTAGCGGGACGACCGGGGAGCTGTTTTTT. Translation: CASSRRTSGTTGELFF.

This rearrangement joins TRBV4-2 to TRBJ2-7; 7 nucleotides line up with TRBD1. Per germline, CDR1 LGHNA and CDR2 YNFKEQ. After removal of 1 base from V and 3 bases from J, the junction contained 0 bases not matched to a gene. The CDR3 covers 13 residues. The chain's CDR3 is CASSQGTGYEQYF. CDR3 nucleotides: TGTGCCAGCAGCCAAGGGACAGGCTACGAGCAGTACTTC.

The genes are TRBV27 and TRBJ2-2, with 11 bases matching TRBD2. The CDR3 consists of 17 residues. Unmatched junction bases numbered 11, after V lost 10 bases and J lost 1 base. Germline V gene sequence: CDR1 MNHEY, CDR2 SMNVEV (reference sequence). Here the CDR3 DNA reads TGTGCCACCTCCCGCGGGCTAGCGGGAGGGAACACCGGGGAGCTGTTTTTT. It yields the protein CATSRGLAGGNTGELFF.

DNA for the CDR3: TGTGCCAGCAGTACAGGGAGAGAGACCCAGTACTTC. Its translation: CASSTGRETQYF. The J gene is TRBJ2-5, the V gene TRBV6-5, with a weak D call TRBD1 (6 bases). Germline loops: CDR1 MNHEY, CDR2 SVGAGI. CDR3 length: 12 amino acids. Trimming pared 5 bases from V and 4 bases from J, leaving 8 bases between.

The chain links TRBV28 to TRBJ1-3; a weak D match, TRBD1 (6 bases). The germline CDR1 and CDR2 sequences are MDHEN and SYDVKM. CDR3 length: 14 residues. V gave up 5 bases and J gave up 4 bases, with 12 bases separating them. The CDR3 sequence: CASSPTGTGNTIYF. The CDR3 DNA reads as TGTGCCAGCAGTCCCACAGGGACGGGAAACACCATATATTTT.

This chain uses TRBV6-1 with TRBJ2-5; D gene uncertain. Germline V gives CDR1 MNHNS, CDR2 SASEGT. The V end was cut by 6 bases, the J end by 5 bases, with 19 bases between. The CDR3 extends over 15 amino acids. CDR3 sequence reads: CASRRRVEVGETQYF. CDR3 DNA sequence: TGTGCCAGCAGAAGAAGGGTCGAGGTAGGGGAGACCCAGTACTTC.

The rearrangement links TRBV28 to TRBJ1-5; 7 bases are shared with TRBD1. This CDR3 is 14 amino acids long. Germline lookup yields CDR1 MDHEN and CDR2 SYDVKM. V lost 6 bases and J lost 5; bases outside the gene matches: 7. The CDR3 nucleotides are TGTGCCAGCAGGACGACAGGGCGGGATCAGCCCCAGCATTTT. Amino acid sequence: CASRTTGRDQPQHF.

The chain couples TRBV7-2 to TRBJ2-7; 8 nucleotides match TRBD2. The trim removed 6 bases at V and 0 bases at J, leaving 4 bases unmatched. The CDR3 runs 14 residues. Germline CDR1 SGHTA, CDR2 FQGNSA. In nucleotides, the CDR3 is TGTGCCAGCAGACCACGGGGGGGCTCCTACGAGCAGTACTTC. It encodes CASRPRGGSYEQYF.

This clone came up once. This rearrangement joins TRBV28 to TRBJ1-2, with 9 bases lining up with TRBD1. CDR1 MDHEN and CDR2 SYDVKM come from the germline V gene. V dropped 6 bases and J dropped 8; count of bases not matched to a gene: 10. This CDR3 spans 14 amino acids. CDR3 amino acids: CASSTGQGRIGYTF. DNA of the CDR3: TGTGCCAGCAGCACGGGACAGGGAAGGATCGGCTACACCTTC.

CDR3 protein: CASSLDGGDPSNEQFF. CDR3 sequence (DNA): TGTGCCAGCAGTTTAGATGGGGGGGACCCTTCCAATGAGCAGTTCTTC. The chain joins TRBV27 to TRBJ2-1, with 7 bases lining up with TRBD2. Per the germline V gene, CDR1 is MNHEY and CDR2 is SMNVEV (reference sequence). There are 16 residues in the CDR3. Trimming cost V 2 bases and J 6 bases; bases outside gene matches: 10.

V gene TRBV19 combines with J gene TRBJ1-1; the D gene is possibly TRBD1 (5 bases). The CDR3 contains 16 residues. Germline lookup yields CDR1 LNHDA and CDR2 SQIVND (reference sequence). V lost 5 bases, J lost 0 bases, and 16 bases lay in between. The CDR3 sequence is CASSLKPGPLNTEAFF. The CDR3 nucleotides are TGTGCCAGTAGTTTAAAACCGGGACCGTTGAACACTGAAGCTTTCTTT.

Note on this clone: Other DNA variants within this sample encode the same CDR3. The V and J genes are TRBV18 and TRBJ2-5; 9 bases match TRBD2. The CDR3 has 14 residues. CDR1 and CDR2 from the germline V gene are KGHSH and LQKENI. With V trimmed by 3 bases and J by 1 base, 0 bases remained unmatched. The CDR3 loop reads CASSPTSGQETQYF. The CDR3 region has the DNA TGTGCCAGCTCACCGACTAGCGGCCAAGAGACCCAGTACTTC.

CDR3 loop: CASQQADTYNEQFF. CDR3 bases: TGTGCCAGCCAGCAGGCGGATACCTACAATGAGCAGTTCTTC. This chain joins TRBV19 and TRBJ2-1, with no clear D. This CDR3 region has 14 residues. With 9 bases removed from V and 2 bases from J, the gap between germline ends came to 14 bases. From germline, CDR1 is LNHDA and CDR2 SQIVND (reference sequence).